This is a list of T cell receptor beta chains from one sample in a study of CD8 T cells in ankylosing spondylitis. MiXCR, run by TCRdb on the 5' RACE reads, gives a single entry per CDR3 protein. The data hold under 450,000 distinct CDR3 sequences, with roughly 20% observed a single time. Sequenced material: blood, either unsorted or a sorted T cell fraction (not recorded which). The origin of the receptors is a male donor with ankylosing spondylitis or in good health (not recorded which). Each CDR3 is given with its conserved first and last residue. The order of the fields is D gene, J gene, V gene, clone size, CDR3 DNA, CDR3 protein. D genes are given only for firm matches. Expanded clones are given a class, and other clones once, few, many or no size at all.

TRBD1 TRBJ2-5 TRBV12-3/TRBV12-4 - TGTGCCAGCAGCCCTTGGGCAGGGGGCCGCGAGACCCAGTACTTC CASSPWAGGRETQYF
- TRBJ2-3 TRBV4-1 few TGCGCCAGCAGCCAAGAGTCGGGGCTAGCTAGCACAGATACGCAGTATTTT CASSQESGLASTDTQYF
TRBD2 TRBJ2-1 TRBV12-3/TRBV12-4 many TGTGCCAGCAGCACAATAGCGGGGGGGTCCAATGAGCAGTTCTTC CASSTIAGGSNEQFF
TRBD1 TRBJ1-2 TRBV27 few TGTGCCAGCATTGGACAGGGTGGCTATGGCTACACCTTC CASIGQGGYGYTF
- TRBJ2-7 TRBV27 - TGTGCCAGCACCGACAGGTTAACTGGCGAGCAGTACTTC CASTDRLTGEQYF
- TRBJ2-7 TRBV4-1 - TGCGCCAGCAGCCAAGATCAGTGGGGGGGCGGCGAGCAGTACTTC CASSQDQWGGGEQYF
TRBD1 TRBJ2-1 TRBV19 few TGTGCCAGTAGTACAACTCGGACAGGGAGCTCCTACAATGAGCAGTTCTTC CASSTTRTGSSYNEQFF
- TRBJ1-1 TRBV29-1 many TGCAGCGTTGTCAGCAGAAACACTGAAGCTTTCTTT CSVVSRNTEAFF
TRBD1 TRBJ2-5 TRBV20-1 - TGCAGTGCTAGAAACAGGGGATGGACAACCCAGTACTTC CSARNRGWTTQYF
- TRBJ2-3 TRBV30 once TGTGCCTGGAACGACGGAATGAGGGGTCCAGATACGCAGTATTTT CAWNDGMRGPDTQYF
- TRBJ2-6 TRBV6-1 - TGTGCCAGCGGCGGAGACAGCATAAGCTCTGGGGCCAACGTCCTGACTTTC CASGGDSISSGANVLTF
- TRBJ1-3 TRBV20-1 few TGCAGTGCTCCTTGGACGGGCAGCTCTGGAAACACCATATATTTT CSAPWTGSSGNTIYF
- TRBJ1-2 TRBV29-1 - TGCAGCGCCGCAGGAGTGGGCTACACCTTC CSAAGVGYTF
TRBD1 TRBJ1-1 TRBV7-8 few TGTGCCAGCAGCTTAGCGAGAGGGACAGGAGCCTTGAACACTGAAGCTTTCTTT CASSLARGTGALNTEAFF
- TRBJ2-5 TRBV2 few TGTGCCTCCCGGGGCCCTAATCAAGAGACCCAGTACTTC CASRGPNQETQYF
TRBD2 TRBJ2-3 TRBV3-1 - TGTGCCAGCAGCCAAGGAACGGGACTAGGCCCAGATACGCAGTATTTT CASSQGTGLGPDTQYF
TRBD1 TRBJ1-1 TRBV5-4 - TGTGCCAGCAGCTTAATCCCGGGACAGGGGGTCGGGACTGAAGCTTTCTTT CASSLIPGQGVGTEAFF
- TRBJ1-2 TRBV20-1 - TGCAGTGCTAGAGATCCCCCCGAGGGGGGACTCCCTTATGGCTACACCTTC CSARDPPEGGLPYGYTF
TRBD2 TRBJ2-7 TRBV12-3/TRBV12-4 - TGTGCCAGCAGTTTCGGGACTAGTGGTGAGCAGTACTTC CASSFGTSGEQYF
TRBD2 TRBJ2-5 TRBV28 - TGTGCCAGCAGTTTATCTTCTGGGGGGGTCGGTGAGACCCAGTACTTC CASSLSSGGVGETQYF
- TRBJ2-3 TRBV7-9 few TGTGCCAGCAGCTCCAACAGGGACTCAGATACGCAGTATTTT CASSSNRDSDTQYF
- TRBJ2-3 TRBV7-8 few TGTGCCAGCAGCTTAGTGAGGGGGGGGGAGAGCACAGATACGCAGTATTTT CASSLVRGGESTDTQYF
- TRBJ1-5 TRBV6-1 few TGTGCCAGCAGTGGCTACCCAGGGGCCGGACAGCCCCAGCATTTT CASSGYPGAGQPQHF
TRBD1 TRBJ2-7 TRBV6-1 few TGTGCCAGCACTGGGACAGGGGAATATGGCTACGAGCAGTACTTC CASTGTGEYGYEQYF
- TRBJ1-3 TRBV29-1 - TGCAGCGCCGAATCCACATGGAGCTCTGGAAACACCATATATTTT CSAESTWSSGNTIYF
TRBD2 TRBJ2-2 TRBV5-1 - TGCGCCAGCAGCCGGAGGGCTAGCGGGGACCTTACCGGGGAGCTGTTTTTT CASSRRASGDLTGELFF
- TRBJ1-5 TRBV12-3/TRBV12-4 - TGTGCCAGCAGGGCCCCGGGCAATCAGCCCCAGCATTTT CASRAPGNQPQHF
- TRBJ2-1 TRBV12-3/TRBV12-4 many TGTGCCAGCAGTTTACTCCGAATCAATGAGCAGTTCTTC CASSLLRINEQFF
- TRBJ2-2 TRBV11-2 - TGTGCCAGCAGCGAGGCGTGGGTAGCGGCTAACACCGGGGAGCTGTTTTTT CASSEAWVAANTGELFF
TRBD1 TRBJ1-4 TRBV7-9 - TGTGCCAGCAGCTCACAGGGGTCGAATGAAAAACTGTTTTTT CASSSQGSNEKLFF
- TRBJ2-5 TRBV12-3/TRBV12-4 - TGTGCCAGCAGACAACAGACGGGACTTGTCGAAGAGACCCAGTACTTC CASRQQTGLVEETQYF
- TRBJ1-4 TRBV2 few TGTGCCAGTTGGAGGGGAGGTGAAAAACTGTTTTTT CASWRGGEKLFF
TRBD1 TRBJ1-1 TRBV11-2 few TGTGCCAGCAGCTCGACCAGGGGGCAGGGCACTGAAGCTTTCTTT CASSSTRGQGTEAFF
- TRBJ2-3 TRBV12-3/TRBV12-4 few TGTGCCACTGGTTGGTCAGTGCAGTATTTT CATGWSVQYF
- TRBJ2-5 TRBV28 - TGTGCCAGCAGTCCCTACCGGGAGAAGGAGACCCAGTACTTC CASSPYREKETQYF